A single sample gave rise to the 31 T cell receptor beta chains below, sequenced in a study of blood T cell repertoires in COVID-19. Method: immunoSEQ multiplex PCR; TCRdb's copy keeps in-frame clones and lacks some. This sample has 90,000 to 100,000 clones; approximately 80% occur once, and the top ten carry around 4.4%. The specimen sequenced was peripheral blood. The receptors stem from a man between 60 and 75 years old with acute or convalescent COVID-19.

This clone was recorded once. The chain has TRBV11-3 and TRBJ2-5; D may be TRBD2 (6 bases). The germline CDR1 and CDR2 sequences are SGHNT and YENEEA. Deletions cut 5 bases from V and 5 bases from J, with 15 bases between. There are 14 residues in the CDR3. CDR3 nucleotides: TGTGCCAGCAGCCTTAGCGGAGGCCTGGAGACCCAGTACTTC. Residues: CASSLSGGLETQYF.

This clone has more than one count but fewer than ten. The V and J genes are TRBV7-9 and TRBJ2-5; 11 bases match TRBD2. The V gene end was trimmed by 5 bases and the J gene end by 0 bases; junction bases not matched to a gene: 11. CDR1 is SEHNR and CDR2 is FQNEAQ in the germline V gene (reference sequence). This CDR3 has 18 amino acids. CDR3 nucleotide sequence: TGTGCCAGCAGCCCAGGCCTAGCGGGGGGTTCTTACCAAGAGACCCAGTACTTC. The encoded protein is CASSPGLAGGSYQETQYF.

The CDR3 reads CASSLRLAGGSSTDTQYF. The DNA for the CDR3 is TGTGCCAGCAGCCTGAGACTAGCGGGAGGCTCTAGCACAGATACGCAGTATTTT. The chain joins TRBV7-6 to TRBJ2-3; 13 bases align to TRBD2. The length of the CDR3 is 18 residues. CDR1 SGHVS and CDR2 FNYEAQ come from the germline V gene. V was clipped by 5 bases and J by 0 bases; unmatched bases: 8. The full variable domain, in which reference TRBV7-6 and TRBJ2-3 provide the parts outside the CDR3, is GAGVSQSPRYKVTKRGQDVALRCDPISGHVSLYWYRQALGQGPEFLTYFNYEAQQDKSGLPNDRFSAERPEGSISTLTIQRTEQRDSAMYRCASSLRLAGGSSTDTQYFGPGTRLTVL.

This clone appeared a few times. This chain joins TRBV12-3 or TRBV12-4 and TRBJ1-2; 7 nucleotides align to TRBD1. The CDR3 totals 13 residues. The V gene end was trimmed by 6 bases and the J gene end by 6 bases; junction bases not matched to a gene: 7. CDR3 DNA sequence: TGTGCCAGCAGGCCAACAGGGGATGATGGCTACACCTTC. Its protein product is CASRPTGDDGYTF.

The CDR3 region has the DNA TGTGCCAGCAGCCCCGGACAGGGGACGAATGAAAAACTGTTTTTT. This sequence encodes CASSPGQGTNEKLFF. V gene TRBV11-3 combines with J gene TRBJ1-4; the match to TRBD1 covers 9 bases. Looked up from germline, CDR1 is SGHNT and CDR2 is YENEEA. The CDR3 sequence is 15 residues long. Trimming at V came to 5 bases and at J to 5 bases, leaving 6 bases not matched to a gene.

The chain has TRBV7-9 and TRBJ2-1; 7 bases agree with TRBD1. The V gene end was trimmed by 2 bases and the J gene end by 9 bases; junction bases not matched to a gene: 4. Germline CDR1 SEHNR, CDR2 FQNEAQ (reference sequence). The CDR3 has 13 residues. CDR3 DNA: TGTGCCAGCAGCTTAAACCGGGACAGTGAGCAGTTCTTC. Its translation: CASSLNRDSEQFF.

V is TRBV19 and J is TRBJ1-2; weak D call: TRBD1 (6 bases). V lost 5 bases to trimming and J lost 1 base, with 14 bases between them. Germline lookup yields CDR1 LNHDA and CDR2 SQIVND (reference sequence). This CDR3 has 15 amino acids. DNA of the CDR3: TGTGCCAGTAGTGCCCGGGACAACCTTAACTATGGCTACACCTTC. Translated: CASSARDNLNYGYTF.

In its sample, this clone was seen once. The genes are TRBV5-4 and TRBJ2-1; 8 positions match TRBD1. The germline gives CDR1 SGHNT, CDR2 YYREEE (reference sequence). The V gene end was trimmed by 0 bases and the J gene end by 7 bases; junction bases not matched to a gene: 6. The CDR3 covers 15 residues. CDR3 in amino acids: CASSLDRGSGNEQFF. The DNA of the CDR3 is TGTGCCAGCAGCTTGGACAGGGGGTCTGGAAATGAGCAGTTCTTC.

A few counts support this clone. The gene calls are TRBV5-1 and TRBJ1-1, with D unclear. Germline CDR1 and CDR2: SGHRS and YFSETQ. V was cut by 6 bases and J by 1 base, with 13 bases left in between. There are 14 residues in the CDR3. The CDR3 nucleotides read TGCGCCAGCACCGGACTGGGATCGAACACTGAAGCTTTCTTT. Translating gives CASTGLGSNTEAFF.

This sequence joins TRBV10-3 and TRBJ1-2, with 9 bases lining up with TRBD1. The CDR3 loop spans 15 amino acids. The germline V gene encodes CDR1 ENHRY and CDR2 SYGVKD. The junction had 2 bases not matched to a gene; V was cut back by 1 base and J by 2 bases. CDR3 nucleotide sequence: TGTGCCATCAGTGAGTTAGGACAGGGGAACTATGGCTACACCTTC. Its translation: CAISELGQGNYGYTF.

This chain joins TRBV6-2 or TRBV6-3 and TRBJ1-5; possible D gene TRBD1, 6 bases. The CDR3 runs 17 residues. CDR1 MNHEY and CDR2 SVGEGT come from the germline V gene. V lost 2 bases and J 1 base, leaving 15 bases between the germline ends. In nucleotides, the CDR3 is TGTGCCAGCAGTTACGGGTACTCACAGGGCAGCAATCAGCCCCAGCATTTT. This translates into CASSYGYSQGSNQPQHF.

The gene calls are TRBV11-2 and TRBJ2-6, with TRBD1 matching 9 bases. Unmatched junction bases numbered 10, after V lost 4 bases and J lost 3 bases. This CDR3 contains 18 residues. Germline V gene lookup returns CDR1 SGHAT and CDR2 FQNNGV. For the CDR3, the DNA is TGTGCCAGCAGCTGGACAGGGGAAACGGTTCGTGGGGCCAACGTCCTGACTTTC. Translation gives CASSWTGETVRGANVLTF. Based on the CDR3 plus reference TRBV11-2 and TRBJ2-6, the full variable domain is EAGVAQSPRYKIIEKRQSVAFWCNPISGHATLYWYQQILGQGPKLLIQFQNNGVVDDSQLPKDRFSAERLKGVDSTLKIQPAKLEDSAVYLCASSWTGETVRGANVLTFGAGSRLTVL.

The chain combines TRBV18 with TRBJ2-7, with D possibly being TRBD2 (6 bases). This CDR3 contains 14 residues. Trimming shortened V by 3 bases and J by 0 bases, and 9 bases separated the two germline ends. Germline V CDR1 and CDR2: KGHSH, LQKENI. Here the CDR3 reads CASSPDYNSYEQYF. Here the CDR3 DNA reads TGTGCCAGCTCACCGGACTACAACTCCTACGAGCAGTACTTC.

CDR3 residues: CASSQTTSLGTDTQYF. The CDR3 DNA follows: TGCGCCAGCAGCCAGACGACTAGCCTAGGCACAGATACGCAGTATTTT. The chain has TRBV4-1 and TRBJ2-3, with TRBD2 matching over 7 bases. CDR1 and CDR2 (germline): MGHRA, YSYEKL. The CDR3 has 16 amino acids. Trimming took 3 bases from V and 1 from J; bases not matched to a gene: 7.

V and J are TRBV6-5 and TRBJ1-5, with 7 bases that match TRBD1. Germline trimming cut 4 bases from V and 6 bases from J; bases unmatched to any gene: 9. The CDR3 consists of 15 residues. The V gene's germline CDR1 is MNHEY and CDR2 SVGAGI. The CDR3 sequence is CASSSSTGSSQPQHF. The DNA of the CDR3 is TGTGCCAGCAGTTCATCGACAGGGTCAAGTCAGCCCCAGCATTTT.

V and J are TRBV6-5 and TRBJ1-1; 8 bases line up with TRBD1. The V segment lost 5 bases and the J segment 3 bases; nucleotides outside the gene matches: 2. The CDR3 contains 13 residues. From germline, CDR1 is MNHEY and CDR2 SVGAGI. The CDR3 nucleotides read TGTGCCAGCAGTACGGACAGGGACACTGAAGCTTTCTTT. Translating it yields CASSTDRDTEAFF.

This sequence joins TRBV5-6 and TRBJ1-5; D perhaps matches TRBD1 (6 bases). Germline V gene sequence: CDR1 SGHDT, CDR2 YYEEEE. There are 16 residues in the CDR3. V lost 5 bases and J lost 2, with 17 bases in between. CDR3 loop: CASSYTGSRGNQPQHF. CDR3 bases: TGTGCCAGCAGTTATACAGGGTCCAGAGGCAATCAGCCCCAGCATTTT.

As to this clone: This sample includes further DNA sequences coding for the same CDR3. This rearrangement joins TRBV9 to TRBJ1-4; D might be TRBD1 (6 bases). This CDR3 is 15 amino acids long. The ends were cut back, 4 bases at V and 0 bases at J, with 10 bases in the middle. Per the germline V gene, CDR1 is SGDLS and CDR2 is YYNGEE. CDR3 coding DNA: TGTGCCAGCAGCCCTACAGGGACAACTAATGAAAAACTGTTTTTT. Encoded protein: CASSPTGTTNEKLFF.

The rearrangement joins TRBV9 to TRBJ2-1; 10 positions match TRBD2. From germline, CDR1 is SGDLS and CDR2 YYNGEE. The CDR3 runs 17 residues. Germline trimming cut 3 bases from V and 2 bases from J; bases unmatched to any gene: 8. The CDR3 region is CASSGLAGASTYNEQFF. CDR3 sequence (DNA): TGTGCCAGCAGCGGGCTAGCGGGAGCGTCGACCTACAATGAGCAGTTCTTC. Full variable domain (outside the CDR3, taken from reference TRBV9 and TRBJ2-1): DSGVTQTPKHLITATGQRVTLRCSPRSGDLSVYWYQQSLDQGLQFLIQYYNGEERAKGNILERFSAQQFPDLHSELNLSSLELGDSALYFCASSGLAGASTYNEQFFGPGTRLTVL.

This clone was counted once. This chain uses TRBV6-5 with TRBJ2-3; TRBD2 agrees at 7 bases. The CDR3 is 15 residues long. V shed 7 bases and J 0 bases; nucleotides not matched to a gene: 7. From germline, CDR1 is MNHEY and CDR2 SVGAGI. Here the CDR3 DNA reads TGTGCCAGCAATTATGGGGGGGTCAGCACAGATACGCAGTATTTT. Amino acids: CASNYGGVSTDTQYF.

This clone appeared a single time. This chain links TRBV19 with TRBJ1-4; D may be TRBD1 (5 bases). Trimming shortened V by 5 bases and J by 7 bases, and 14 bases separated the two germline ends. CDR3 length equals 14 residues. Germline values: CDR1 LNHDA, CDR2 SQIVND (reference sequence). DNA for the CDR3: TGTGCCAGTAGTCCAAGACAGAGCCCTGAAAAACTGTTTTTT. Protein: CASSPRQSPEKLFF.

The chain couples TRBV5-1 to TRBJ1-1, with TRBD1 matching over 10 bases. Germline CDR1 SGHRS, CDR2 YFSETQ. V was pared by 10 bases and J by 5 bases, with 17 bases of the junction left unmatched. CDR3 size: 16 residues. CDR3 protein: CASQSGTGAQGTEAFF. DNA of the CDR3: TGCGCCTCCCAGAGCGGGACAGGGGCCCAGGGGACTGAAGCTTTCTTT.

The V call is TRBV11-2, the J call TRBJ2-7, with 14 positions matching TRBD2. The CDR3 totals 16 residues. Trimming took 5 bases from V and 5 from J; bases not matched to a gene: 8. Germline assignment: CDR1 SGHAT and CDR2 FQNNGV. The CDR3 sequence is CASSPRLAGGRNEQYV. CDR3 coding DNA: TGTGCCAGCAGCCCTCGACTAGCGGGAGGGCGAAACGAGCAGTACGTC.

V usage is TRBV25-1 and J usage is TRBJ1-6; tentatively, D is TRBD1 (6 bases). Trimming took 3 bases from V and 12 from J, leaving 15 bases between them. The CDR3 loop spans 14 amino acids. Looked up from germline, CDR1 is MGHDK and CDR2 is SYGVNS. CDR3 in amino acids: CASSEGQTTGPLHF. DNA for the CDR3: TGTGCCAGCAGTGAGGGACAAACTACCGGACCCCTCCACTTT.

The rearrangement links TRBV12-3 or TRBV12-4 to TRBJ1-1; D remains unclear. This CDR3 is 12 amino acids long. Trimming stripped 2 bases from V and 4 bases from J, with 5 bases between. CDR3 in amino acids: CASSLILTEAFF. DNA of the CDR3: TGTGCCAGCAGTTTAATCCTCACTGAAGCTTTCTTT.

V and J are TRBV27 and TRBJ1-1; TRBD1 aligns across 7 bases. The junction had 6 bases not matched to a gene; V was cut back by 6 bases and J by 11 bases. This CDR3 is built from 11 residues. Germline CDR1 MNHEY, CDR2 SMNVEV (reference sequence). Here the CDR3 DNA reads TGTGCCAGCAGGAGACAGGGTAGGGCTTTCTTT. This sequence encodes CASRRQGRAFF.

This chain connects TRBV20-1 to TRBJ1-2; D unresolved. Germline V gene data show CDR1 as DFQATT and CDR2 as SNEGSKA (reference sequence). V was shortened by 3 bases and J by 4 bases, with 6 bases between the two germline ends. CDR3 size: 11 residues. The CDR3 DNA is TGCAGTGCTAGTACTATCTATGGCTACACCTTC. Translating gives CSASTIYGYTF.

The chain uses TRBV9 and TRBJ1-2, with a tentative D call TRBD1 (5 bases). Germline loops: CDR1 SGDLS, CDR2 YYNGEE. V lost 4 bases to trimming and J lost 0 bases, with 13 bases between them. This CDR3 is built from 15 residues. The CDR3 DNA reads TGTGCCAGCAGCACACGGGGGAGCCCTAACTATGGCTACACCTTC. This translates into CASSTRGSPNYGYTF.

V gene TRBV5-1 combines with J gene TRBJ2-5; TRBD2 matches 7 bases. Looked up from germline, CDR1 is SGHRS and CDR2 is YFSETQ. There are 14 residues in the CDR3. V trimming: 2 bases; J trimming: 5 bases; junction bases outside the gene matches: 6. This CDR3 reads CASSFPGAGETQYF. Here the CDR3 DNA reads TGCGCCAGCAGCTTCCCGGGAGCGGGGGAGACCCAGTACTTC. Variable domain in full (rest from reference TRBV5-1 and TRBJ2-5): KAGVTQTPRYLIKTRGQQVTLSCSPISGHRSVSWYQQTPGQGLQFLFEYFSETQRNKGNFPGRFSGRQFSNSRSEMNVSTLELGDSALYLCASSFPGAGETQYFGPGTRLLVL.

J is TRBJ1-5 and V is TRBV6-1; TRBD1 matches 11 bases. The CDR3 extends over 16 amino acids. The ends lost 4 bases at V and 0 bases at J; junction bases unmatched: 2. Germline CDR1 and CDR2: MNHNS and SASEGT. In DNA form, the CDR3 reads TGTGCCAGCAGTGGGACAGGGGGCTATAGCAATCAGCCCCAGCATTTT. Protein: CASSGTGGYSNQPQHF.

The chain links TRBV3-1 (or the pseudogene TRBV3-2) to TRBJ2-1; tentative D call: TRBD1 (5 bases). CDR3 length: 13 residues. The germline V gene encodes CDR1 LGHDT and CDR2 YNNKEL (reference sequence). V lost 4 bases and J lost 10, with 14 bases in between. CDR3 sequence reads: CASSPPGLREQFF. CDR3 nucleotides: TGTGCCAGCAGCCCTCCAGGGCTCCGGGAGCAGTTCTTC.